The 3 T cell receptor beta chains below come from one sample, sequenced in a study of neurological immune-mediated disorders. One entry per CDR3 protein results from TCRdb running MiXCR on the 5' RACE reads. The table includes tens of thousands of distinct CDR3 sequences, around 3.5% detected once. Sequenced input: PBMCs. These receptors all stem from a woman in her fifties or sixties with multiple sclerosis.

This clonotype was counted ten times or more. CDR3 DNA sequence: TGCGCCAGCAAAAAAGATCACAATAGCAATCAGCCCCAGCATTTT. Residues: CASKKDHNSNQPQHF. This chain links TRBV4-3 with TRBJ1-5; D unresolved. Trimming left V 7 bases short and J 0 bases short, with 13 bases between. Germline V gene lookup returns CDR1 LGHNA and CDR2 YSLEER. This CDR3 has 15 residues.

This clonotype was observed many times. V usage is TRBV20-1 and J usage is TRBJ2-3; D unresolved. This CDR3 is built from 15 residues. V gave up 3 bases and J gave up 0 bases, with 13 bases separating them. Looked up from germline, CDR1 is DFQATT and CDR2 is SNEGSKA (reference sequence). The chain's CDR3 is CSARGSRVSTDTQYF. The CDR3, as DNA: TGCAGTGCTAGGGGATCTAGGGTTAGCACAGATACGCAGTATTTT.

Regarding this clonotype: This sequence may be a read error, since a much larger clone differs from it by one base. The chain recombines TRBV5-5 with TRBJ2-7; D is unresolved. Germline loops: CDR1 SGHKS, CDR2 YYEKEE (reference sequence). This CDR3 contains 13 residues. V was trimmed by 1 base and J by 7 bases, leaving 12 bases between them. This CDR3 is CASSLIRVREQYF. The CDR3 nucleotides read TGTGCCAGCAGCTTGATAAGAGTGCGTGAGCAGTACTTC.